A selection of T cell receptor beta chains follows, all from one sample in a study of blood T cell repertoires in COVID-19. Only in-frame clones appear in the TCRdb table, and some are missing; sequencing was by immunoSEQ multiplex PCR. Here the sample spans some 190,000 clones, 70% to 85% being singletons. Input material: PBMCs or T cells enriched from blood (not recorded which). The receptors originated from a woman in her 30s who had recovered from COVID-19. CDR3s include the opening cysteine and the closing phenylalanine or tryptophan. D genes are given only for firm matches. A clone size is listed for some rows: how often the clone was seen (once, few, many), or a class if it is expanded.

TRBJ2-7 | NA | TRBD1 | TRBV4-2 | TGTGCCAGCAGCCAAGAGACAGGGTCCCCCTACGAGCAGTACTTC | CASSQETGSPYEQYF
TRBJ2-5 | NA | TRBD2 | TRBV7-9 | TGTGCCAGCAGCTTAACTAGCGGGAGAGGAGAGACCCAGTACTTC | CASSLTSGRGETQYF
TRBJ2-3 | few | NA | TRBV12-3/TRBV12-4 | TGTGCCAGCAGTCTTAGCACAGATACGCAGTATTTT | CASSLSTDTQYF
TRBJ1-1 | NA | NA | TRBV2 | TGTGCCAGCAGTGTACAGAATATGAACACTGAAGCTTTCTTT | CASSVQNMNTEAFF
TRBJ2-7 | NA | NA | TRBV21-1 | TGTGCCAGCAGCGTACCGGGACTAGCGGAGAGGACAAACTCCTACGAGCAGTACTTC | CASSVPGLAERTNSYEQYF
TRBJ2-2 | NA | TRBD1 | TRBV5-1 | TGCGCCAGCGGGACAGGGTACACCGGGGAGCTGTTTTTT | CASGTGYTGELFF
TRBJ1-5 | NA | TRBD1 | TRBV9 | TGTGCCAGCAGCCCGACAGGGTATACGGATCAGCCCCAGCATTTT | CASSPTGYTDQPQHF
TRBJ1-2 | NA | NA | TRBV15 | TGTGCCACCAGCAGAGGGACAGCTATCGGTGGCTACACCTTC | CATSRGTAIGGYTF
TRBJ1-1 | NA | TRBD1 | TRBV2 | TGTGCCAGCAGTGACCCCACAGGGGGCTGGACTGAAGCTTTCTTT | CASSDPTGGWTEAFF
TRBJ1-1 | NA | TRBD1 | TRBV7-6 | TGTGCCAGCAGCCTCCACAGGGGACCGAACACTGAAGCTTTCTTT | CASSLHRGPNTEAFF
TRBJ1-4 | NA | TRBD1 | TRBV6-5 | TGTGCCAGCAGTCGGAGGACAGGGTCTAATGAAAAACTGTTTTTT | CASSRRTGSNEKLFF
TRBJ1-1 | NA | TRBD1 | TRBV28 | TGTGCCAGCAGTTTGGCCGGGACAGGGGGCATCACTGAAGCTTTCTTT | CASSLAGTGGITEAFF
TRBJ1-3 | NA | NA | TRBV6-5 | TGTGCCAGCAGGTACCGCTCTGGAAACACCATATATTTT | CASRYRSGNTIYF
TRBJ2-2 | NA | NA | TRBV2 | TGTGCCAGCAGTTCTACTCTTTTCCAGGGGATAGACGGGGAGCTGTTTTTT | CASSSTLFQGIDGELFF
TRBJ1-1 | NA | TRBD1 | TRBV28 | TGTGCCAGCAGCGGACCGACGGGACAGGGGGCCACTGAAGCTTTCTTT | CASSGPTGQGATEAFF
TRBJ2-1 | NA | TRBD2 | TRBV3-1/TRBV3-2 | TGTGCCAGCAGCAAGGGCGGACTAGCGAACAATGAGCAGTTCTTC | CASSKGGLANNEQFF
TRBJ1-2 | NA | NA | TRBV28 | TGTGCCAGCAGTACCGGGGGGTTCGGCTACACCTTC | CASSTGGFGYTF
TRBJ2-1 | NA | TRBD2 | TRBV27 | TGTGCCAGCCATCTAGCGGGAGCCTACAATGAGCAGTTCTTC | CASHLAGAYNEQFF
TRBJ1-1 | few | NA | TRBV7-2 | TGTGCCAGCAGCTTATTTGGGGGGTCGAGGAGCGCTGAAGCTTTCTTT | CASSLFGGSRSAEAFF
TRBJ2-1 | NA | TRBD2 | TRBV28 | TGTGCCAGCAGTTTATGGGGGAGGGCCGCTGATGAGCAGTTCTTC | CASSLWGRAADEQFF
TRBJ2-5 | NA | NA | TRBV18 | TGTGCCAGCTCACCGGGGCTTCAAGAGACCCAGTACTTC | CASSPGLQETQYF
TRBJ2-5 | NA | NA | TRBV27 | TGTGCCAGCTCGTCTACGCCACAAGAGACCCAGTACTTC | CASSSTPQETQYF
TRBJ2-2 | NA | NA | TRBV3-1/TRBV3-2 | TGTGCCAGCAGCCAAGTGCCGCCGGGAGCAGGAACCGGGGAGCTGTTTTTT | CASSQVPPGAGTGELFF
TRBJ1-3 | NA | TRBD1 | TRBV3-1/TRBV3-2 | TGTGCCAGCAGCCACTTCCAGGGGGCGGCTGGAAACACCATATATTTT | CASSHFQGAAGNTIYF
TRBJ2-1 | NA | TRBD2 | TRBV3-1/TRBV3-2 | TGTGCCAGCAGCCAAGAGGGACTAGTCTTCGGTGAGCAGTTCTTC | CASSQEGLVFGEQFF
TRBJ1-2 | NA | NA | TRBV27 | TGTGCCAGCACCCAAGGCGGGGGCTTTGGTGGCTACACCTTC | CASTQGGGFGGYTF
TRBJ1-3 | once | NA | TRBV5-4 | TGTGCCAGCAGCTTCCGGGGTAGCCCTCTCTCTGGAAACACCATATATTTT | CASSFRGSPLSGNTIYF
TRBJ2-7 | NA | NA | TRBV2 | TGTGCCAGCAGTGAGCCGGTTCCCGAGCAGTACTTC | CASSEPVPEQYF
TRBJ1-1 | NA | NA | TRBV7-9 | TGTGCCAGCAGCCTGTCCTTGAACACTGAAGCTTTCTTT | CASSLSLNTEAFF
TRBJ1-1 | NA | NA | TRBV5-1 | TGCGCCAGCAGCTCCGGCAGGGGCTTTATCACTGAAGCTTTCTTT | CASSSGRGFITEAFF
TRBJ2-3 | NA | TRBD2 | TRBV29-1 | TGCAGCGTTGAGGGCGGGGGTGTTCTTGGCACAGATACGCAGTATTTT | CSVEGGGVLGTDTQYF
TRBJ1-2 | NA | TRBD1 | TRBV27 | TGTGCCAGCAGTTTCCGAGGGGGCGGCTATGGCTACACCTTC | CASSFRGGGYGYTF
TRBJ2-7 | once | TRBD2 | TRBV7-2 | TGTGCCAGCAGCTTAGGGGGACTAGCGGAGTGCTACTTC | CASSLGGLAECYF
TRBJ1-3 | once | TRBD1 | TRBV7-8 | TGTGCCAGCAGCTTTAACCTCAACAGGGGTCCCTCTGGAAACACCATATATTTT | CASSFNLNRGPSGNTIYF
TRBJ1-1 | NA | NA | TRBV9 | TGTGCCAGCAGCCTCGCGGCGGGGGGGGCAACTGAAGCTTTCTTT | CASSLAAGGATEAFF
TRBJ2-3 | once | NA | TRBV3-1/TRBV3-2 | TGTGCCAGCAGCCAAAATATACAAGATACGCAGTATTTT | CASSQNIQDTQYF
TRBJ2-3 | NA | NA | TRBV2 | TGTGCCAGCGGGAGGAGTACGCAGTATTTT | CASGRSTQYF
TRBJ2-2 | NA | NA | TRBV7-3 | TGTGCCAGCAGCTTAACTGCTAGCGTGAACACCGGGGAGCTGTTTTTT | CASSLTASVNTGELFF
TRBJ2-1 | NA | TRBD2 | TRBV11-1 | TGTGCCAGCAGCTTAGGAGGGACTAGAGCCAACAATGAGCAGTTCTTC | CASSLGGTRANNEQFF
TRBJ1-2 | NA | NA | TRBV5-6 | TGTGCCAGCAGCTTGGCCGTAGGGGCCTACACCTTC | CASSLAVGAYTF
TRBJ1-5 | NA | NA | TRBV7-2 | TGTGCCAGCAGCTTCCAGAATAATCAGCCCCAGCATTTT | CASSFQNNQPQHF
TRBJ1-2 | NA | TRBD1 | TRBV2 | TGTGCCAGCAGTGGGGACAGAAGAAACTATGGCTACACCTTC | CASSGDRRNYGYTF
TRBJ1-1 | once | NA | TRBV5-1 | TGCGCCAGCACCCTAGGAACGTTGGCTTTCTTT | CASTLGTLAFF
TRBJ2-3 | NA | TRBD2 | TRBV7-2 | TGTGCCAGCAGCTTCGTAGCGGGAGAGGCAGATACGCAGTATTTT | CASSFVAGEADTQYF
TRBJ2-1 | NA | NA | TRBV7-3 | TGTGCCAGCAAAAGCGGGCCCTCCTACAATGAGCAGTTCTTC | CASKSGPSYNEQFF
TRBJ2-2 | NA | NA | TRBV5-1 | TGCGCCAGCAGCTCTTCGACAGGTGCGACCGGGGAGCTGTTTTTT | CASSSSTGATGELFF
TRBJ1-6 | NA | NA | TRBV5-1 | TGCGCCAGCAGCTATGGGGGGGCCGGTTCACCCCTCCACTTT | CASSYGGAGSPLHF
TRBJ2-1 | NA | TRBD1 | TRBV19 | TGTGCCAGCAATCCCGAGGGGGACAGGGGACGGGAGGGCCGCCGGAATGAGCAGTTCTTC | CASNPEGDRGREGRRNEQFF
TRBJ2-1 | NA | TRBD2 | TRBV7-9 | TGTGCCAGCAGCTTGTTCAGCGGGAGTTTGAACAATGAGCAGTTCTTC | CASSLFSGSLNNEQFF
TRBJ2-4 | few | TRBD2 | TRBV28 | TGTGCCAGCAGTTTCGTCTACGGGACTAGCGGGATGTCGGCCAAAAACATTCAGTACTTC | CASSFVYGTSGMSAKNIQYF